The rows below give T cell receptor beta chains drawn from one sample of a study of cytomegalovirus exposure and HLA in healthy donors. The repertoire was sequenced with immunoSEQ multiplex PCR; TCRdb's copy has only in-frame clones and lacks some. The sample lists under 85,000 clones; more than 85% were seen once. The sequencing sample was made of PBMCs. These receptors originate from a man younger than 35 in good health and CMV-seropositive. Both conserved end residues are part of each CDR3.

j_call v_call cdr3_aa
TRBJ1-1 TRBV11-3 CASSSRNLTGDTEAFF
TRBJ2-7 TRBV5-5 CASSSRSSYEQYF
TRBJ2-3 TRBV5-1 CASSLKGDTQYF
TRBJ2-5 TRBV30 CAWSRGTGGRETQYF
TRBJ2-7 TRBV7-2 CASSFDRGGYEQYF
TRBJ2-7 TRBV2 CASRRAAGPYEQYF
TRBJ1-4 TRBV28 CASSFPGSTNEKLFF
TRBJ1-1 TRBV6-6 CASRNTGGSEAFF
TRBJ2-7 TRBV9 CASSVDSFSYEQYF
TRBJ1-1 TRBV29-1 CSVGQANTEAFF
TRBJ2-7 TRBV30 CAWSRDGLTTYEQYF
TRBJ2-2 TRBV5-1 CASSGGTGMTGELFF
TRBJ2-2 TRBV28 CASSSSGLAANTGELFF
TRBJ2-3 TRBV27 CASRDRRKLGADTQYF
TRBJ1-2 TRBV5-4 CASSLEGRGGGGVSGYTF
TRBJ2-7 TRBV28 CASTRLAGVYEQYF
TRBJ1-2 TRBV7-9 CASSLPRDREGYGYTF
TRBJ2-7 TRBV4-2 CASSQEELAGVHEQYF
TRBJ2-5 TRBV28 CASSDTTEQETQYF
TRBJ1-2 TRBV30 CAWSAIYLEGDGYTF
TRBJ2-3 TRBV28 CASSRRPKGGPPDTQYF
TRBJ2-7 TRBV7-2 CASSTTLQGNGEQYF
TRBJ1-2 TRBV19 CASRPLPLRNPYGYTF
TRBJ2-1 TRBV10-3 CAISESLAAYNEQFF
TRBJ2-7 TRBV28 CASTPLALHEQYF
TRBJ2-1 TRBV5-1 CASSLGPAGNEQFF
TRBJ2-3 TRBV7-3 CASSLERTDTQYF
TRBJ2-7 TRBV7-2 CASSLSSGKHYEQYF
TRBJ1-1 TRBV5-1 CASSLAGEAFF
TRBJ2-7 TRBV28 CASSAVGTGYEQYF
TRBJ2-5 TRBV10-3 CAASGGLQETQYF
TRBJ2-7 TRBV27 CASSLLDRTYEQYF
TRBJ1-2 TRBV9 CASSVGVQEYGYTF
TRBJ2-2 TRBV28 CASTSGGGRNTGELFF
TRBJ2-7 TRBV5-1 CASSLAGVSEQYF
TRBJ2-1 TRBV7-7 CASRALAGSSYNEQFF
TRBJ1-5 TRBV4-1 CASSQQQGTDQPQHF
TRBJ2-1 TRBV28 CASTPLAPGYNEQFF
TRBJ2-7 TRBV19 CASSLGTQYEQYF
TRBJ2-7 TRBV6-1 CASSTIAGGPYEQYF
TRBJ2-3 TRBV6-5 CASSDGDGADTQYF
TRBJ1-5 TRBV28 CASSYRVDQPQHF
TRBJ1-5 TRBV4-1 CASSPLEQSNQPQHF
TRBJ2-7 TRBV7-9 CASSLATGGYEQYF
TRBJ1-1 TRBV29-1 CSVSGPEGFNTEAFF
TRBJ1-1 TRBV30 CAWRGGDTEAFF
TRBJ2-7 TRBV29-1 CSGGTSGRSYEQYF
TRBJ2-5 TRBV5-1 CASSLSSAIRRETQYF